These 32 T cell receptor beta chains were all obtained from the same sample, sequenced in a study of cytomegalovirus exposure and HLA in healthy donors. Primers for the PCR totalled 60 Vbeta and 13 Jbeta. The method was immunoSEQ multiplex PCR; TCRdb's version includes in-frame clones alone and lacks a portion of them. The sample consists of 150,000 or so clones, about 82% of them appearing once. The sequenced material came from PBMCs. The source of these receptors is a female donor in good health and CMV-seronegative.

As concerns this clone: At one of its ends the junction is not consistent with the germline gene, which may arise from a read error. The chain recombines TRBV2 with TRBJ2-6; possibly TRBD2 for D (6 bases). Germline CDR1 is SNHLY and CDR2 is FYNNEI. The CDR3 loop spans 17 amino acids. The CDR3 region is CASSIEGRLAGANGLTF. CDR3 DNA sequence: TGTGCCAGCAGTATCGAGGGGAGGCTGGCTGGGGCCAACGGCCTGACTTTC.

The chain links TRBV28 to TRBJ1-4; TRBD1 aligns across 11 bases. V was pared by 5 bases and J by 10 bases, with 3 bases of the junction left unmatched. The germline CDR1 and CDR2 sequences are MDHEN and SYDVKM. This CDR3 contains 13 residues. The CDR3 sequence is CASSRTGGVKLFF. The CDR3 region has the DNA TGTGCCAGCAGTAGGACAGGGGGCGTAAAACTGTTTTTT.

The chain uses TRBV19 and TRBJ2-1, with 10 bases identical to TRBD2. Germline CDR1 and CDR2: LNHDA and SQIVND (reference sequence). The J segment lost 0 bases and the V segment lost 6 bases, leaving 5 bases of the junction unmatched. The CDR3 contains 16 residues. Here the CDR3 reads CASRVAGGVSYNEQFF. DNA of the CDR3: TGTGCCAGTAGGGTAGCGGGGGGCGTCTCCTACAATGAGCAGTTCTTC.

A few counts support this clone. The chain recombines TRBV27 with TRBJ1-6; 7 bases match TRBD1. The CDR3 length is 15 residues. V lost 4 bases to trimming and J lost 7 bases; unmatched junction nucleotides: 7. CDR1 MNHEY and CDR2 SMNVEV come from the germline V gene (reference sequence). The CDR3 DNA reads TGTGCCAGCAGTTCCCAAGACAGGGAAAATTCACCCCTCCACTTT. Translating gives CASSSQDRENSPLHF.

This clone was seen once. CDR3 nucleotides: TGTGCCAGCAGGCCCGGGACAGAGGTCACCGGGGAGCTGTTTTTT. Translation gives CASRPGTEVTGELFF. The chain has TRBV6-5 and TRBJ2-2; 7 positions match TRBD1. Germline-derived CDR1 and CDR2 are MNHEY and SVGAGI. This CDR3 region has 15 residues. Trimming took 6 bases from V and 4 from J; bases not matched to a gene: 8.

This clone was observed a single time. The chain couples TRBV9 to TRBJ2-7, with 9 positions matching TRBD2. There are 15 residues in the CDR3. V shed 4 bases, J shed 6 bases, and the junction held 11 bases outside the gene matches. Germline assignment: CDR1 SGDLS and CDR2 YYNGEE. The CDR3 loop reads CASSPRREGFGEQYF. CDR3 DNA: TGTGCCAGCAGCCCCCGGCGGGAGGGATTCGGCGAGCAGTACTTC.

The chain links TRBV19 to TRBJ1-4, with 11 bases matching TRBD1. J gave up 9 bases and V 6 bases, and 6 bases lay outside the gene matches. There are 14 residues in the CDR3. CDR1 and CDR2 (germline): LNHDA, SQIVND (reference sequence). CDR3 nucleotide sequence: TGTGCCAGTAGCTGGACAGGGGGCGGCAAAAAACTGTTTTTT. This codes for CASSWTGGGKKLFF.

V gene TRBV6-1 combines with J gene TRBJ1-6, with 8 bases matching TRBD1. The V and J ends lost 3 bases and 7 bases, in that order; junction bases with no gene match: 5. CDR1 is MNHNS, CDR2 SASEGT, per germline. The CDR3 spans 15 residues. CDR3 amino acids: CASSDTGGGNSPLHF. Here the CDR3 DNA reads TGTGCCAGCAGTGACACAGGGGGTGGGAATTCACCCCTCCACTTT.

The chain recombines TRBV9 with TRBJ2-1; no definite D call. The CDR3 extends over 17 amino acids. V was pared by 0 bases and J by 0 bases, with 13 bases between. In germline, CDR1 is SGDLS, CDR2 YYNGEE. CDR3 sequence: CASSVDPFLSSYNEQFF. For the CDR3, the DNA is TGTGCCAGCAGCGTAGATCCCTTCCTAAGCTCCTACAATGAGCAGTTCTTC.

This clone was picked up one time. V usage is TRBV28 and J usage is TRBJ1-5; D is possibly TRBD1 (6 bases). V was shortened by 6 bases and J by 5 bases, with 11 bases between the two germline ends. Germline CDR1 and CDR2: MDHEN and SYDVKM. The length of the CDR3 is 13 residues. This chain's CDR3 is CASSRGHYQPQHF. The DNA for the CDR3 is TGTGCCAGCAGCAGGGGCCACTATCAGCCCCAGCATTTT.

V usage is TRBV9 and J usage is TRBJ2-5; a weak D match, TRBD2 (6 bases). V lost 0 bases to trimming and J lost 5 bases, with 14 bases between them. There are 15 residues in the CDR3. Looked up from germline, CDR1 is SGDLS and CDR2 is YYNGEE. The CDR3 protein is CASSVAATRKETQYF. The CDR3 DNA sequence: TGTGCCAGCAGCGTAGCTGCGACTAGGAAGGAGACCCAGTACTTC. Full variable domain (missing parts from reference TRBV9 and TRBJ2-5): DSGVTQTPKHLITATGQRVTLRCSPRSGDLSVYWYQQSLDQGLQFLIQYYNGEERAKGNILERFSAQQFPDLHSELNLSSLELGDSALYFCASSVAATRKETQYFGPGTRLLVL.

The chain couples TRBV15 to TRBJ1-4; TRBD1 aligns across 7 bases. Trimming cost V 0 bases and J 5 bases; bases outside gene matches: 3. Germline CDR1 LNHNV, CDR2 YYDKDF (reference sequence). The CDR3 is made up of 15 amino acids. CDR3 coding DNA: TGTGCCACCAGCAGAGAGGCCAGGGGGAATGAAAAACTGTTTTTT. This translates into CATSREARGNEKLFF. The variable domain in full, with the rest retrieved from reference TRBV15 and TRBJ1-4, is DAMVIQNPRYQVTQFGKPVTLSCSQTLNHNVMYWYQQKSSQAPKLLFHYYDKDFNNEADTPDNFQSRRPNTSFCFLDIRSPGLGDTAMYLCATSREARGNEKLFFGSGTQLSVL.

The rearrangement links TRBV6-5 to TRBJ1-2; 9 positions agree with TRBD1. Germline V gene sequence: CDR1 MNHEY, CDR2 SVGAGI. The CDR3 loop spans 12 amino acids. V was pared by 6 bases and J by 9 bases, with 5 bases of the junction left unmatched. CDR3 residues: CASRGQGISYTF. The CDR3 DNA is TGTGCCAGCAGGGGACAGGGTATTAGCTACACCTTC.

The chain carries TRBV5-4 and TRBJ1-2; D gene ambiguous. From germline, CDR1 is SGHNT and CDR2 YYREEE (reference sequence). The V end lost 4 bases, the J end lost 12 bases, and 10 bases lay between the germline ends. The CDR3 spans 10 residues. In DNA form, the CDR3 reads TGTGCCAGCAGCCTTTTCCGGGACACCTTC. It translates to CASSLFRDTF.

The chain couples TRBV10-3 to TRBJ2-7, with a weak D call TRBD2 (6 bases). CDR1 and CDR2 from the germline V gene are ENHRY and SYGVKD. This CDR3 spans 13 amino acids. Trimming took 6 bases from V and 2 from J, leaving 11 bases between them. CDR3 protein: CAIRGRTAYEQYF. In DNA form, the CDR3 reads TGTGCCATCAGGGGGAGGACGGCCTACGAGCAGTACTTC.

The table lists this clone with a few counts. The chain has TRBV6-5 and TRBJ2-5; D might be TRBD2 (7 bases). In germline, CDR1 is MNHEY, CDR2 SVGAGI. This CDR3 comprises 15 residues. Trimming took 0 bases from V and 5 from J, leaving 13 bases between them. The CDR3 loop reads CASSYSTGGAETQYF. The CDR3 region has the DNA TGTGCCAGCAGTTACTCGACTGGGGGGGCTGAGACCCAGTACTTC.

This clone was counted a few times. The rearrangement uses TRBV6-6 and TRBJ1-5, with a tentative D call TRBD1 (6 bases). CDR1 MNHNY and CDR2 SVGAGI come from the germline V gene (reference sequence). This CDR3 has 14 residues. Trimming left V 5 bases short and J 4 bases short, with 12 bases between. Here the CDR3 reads CASSLRQENQPQHF. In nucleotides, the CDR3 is TGTGCCAGCAGTCTCCGACAGGAGAATCAGCCCCAGCATTTT.

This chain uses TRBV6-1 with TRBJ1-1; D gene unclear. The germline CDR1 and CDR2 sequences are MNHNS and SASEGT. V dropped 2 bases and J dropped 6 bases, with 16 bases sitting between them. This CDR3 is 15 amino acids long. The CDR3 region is CASSEYPHLLSEAFF. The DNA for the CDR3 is TGTGCCAGCAGTGAATACCCCCACTTGCTATCTGAAGCTTTCTTT.

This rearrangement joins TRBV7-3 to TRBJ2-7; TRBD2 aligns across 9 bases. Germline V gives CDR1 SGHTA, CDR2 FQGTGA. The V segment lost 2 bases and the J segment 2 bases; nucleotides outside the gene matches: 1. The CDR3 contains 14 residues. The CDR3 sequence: CASSLSSGAYEQYF. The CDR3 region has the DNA TGTGCCAGCAGCTTATCTAGCGGGGCCTACGAGCAGTACTTC. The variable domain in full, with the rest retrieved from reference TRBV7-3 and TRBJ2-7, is GAGVSQTPSNKVTEKGKYVELRCDPISGHTALYWYRQSLGQGPEFLIYFQGTGAADDSGLPNDRFFAVRPEGSVSTLKIQRTERGDSAVYLCASSLSSGAYEQYFGPGTRLTVT.

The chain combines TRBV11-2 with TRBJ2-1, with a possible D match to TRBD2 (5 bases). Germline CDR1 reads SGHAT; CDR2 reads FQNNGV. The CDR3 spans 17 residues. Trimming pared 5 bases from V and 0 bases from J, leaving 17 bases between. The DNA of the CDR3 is TGTGCCAGCAGCAGTGGTGGGCGGGCCCTCTCCTACAATGAGCAGTTCTTC. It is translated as CASSSGGRALSYNEQFF.

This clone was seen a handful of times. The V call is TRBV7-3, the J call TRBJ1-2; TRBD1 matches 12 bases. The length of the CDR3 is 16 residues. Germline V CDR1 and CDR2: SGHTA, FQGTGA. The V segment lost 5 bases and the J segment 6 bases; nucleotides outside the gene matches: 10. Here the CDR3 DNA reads TGTGCCAGCAGCCCCCGGCAGGGACAGGGGGCCGATGGCTACACCTTC. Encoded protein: CASSPRQGQGADGYTF.

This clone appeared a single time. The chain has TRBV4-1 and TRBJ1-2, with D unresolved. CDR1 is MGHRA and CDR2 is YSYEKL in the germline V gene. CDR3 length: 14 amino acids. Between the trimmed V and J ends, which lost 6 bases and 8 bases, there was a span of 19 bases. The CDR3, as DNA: TGCGCCAGCAGTCTTGACATCCTTCCGATCGGCTACACCTTC. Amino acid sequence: CASSLDILPIGYTF.

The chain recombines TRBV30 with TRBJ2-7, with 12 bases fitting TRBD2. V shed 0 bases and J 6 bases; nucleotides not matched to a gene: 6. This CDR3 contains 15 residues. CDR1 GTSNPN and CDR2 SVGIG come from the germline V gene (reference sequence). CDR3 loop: CAWSVGLAGQSEQYF. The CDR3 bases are TGTGCCTGGAGTGTTGGACTAGCGGGACAATCCGAGCAGTACTTC. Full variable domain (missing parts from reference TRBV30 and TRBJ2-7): SQTIHQWPATLVQPVGSPLSLECTVEGTSNPNLYWYRQAAGRGLQLLFYSVGIGQISSEVPQNLSASRPQDRQFILSSKKLLLSDSGFYLCAWSVGLAGQSEQYFGPGTRLTVT.

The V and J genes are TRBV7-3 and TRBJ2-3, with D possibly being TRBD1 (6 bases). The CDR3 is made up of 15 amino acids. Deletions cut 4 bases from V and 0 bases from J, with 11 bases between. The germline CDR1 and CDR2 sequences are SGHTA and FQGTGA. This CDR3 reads CASSSLGQSTDTQYF. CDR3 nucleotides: TGTGCCAGCAGCTCCCTCGGACAGAGCACAGATACGCAGTATTTT.

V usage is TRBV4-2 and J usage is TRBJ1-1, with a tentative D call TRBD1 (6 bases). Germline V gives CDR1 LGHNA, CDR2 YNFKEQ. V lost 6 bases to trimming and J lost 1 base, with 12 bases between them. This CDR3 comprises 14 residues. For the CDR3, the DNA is TGTGCCAGCAGGCCCGGGACATCGAACACTGAAGCTTTCTTT. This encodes CASRPGTSNTEAFF.

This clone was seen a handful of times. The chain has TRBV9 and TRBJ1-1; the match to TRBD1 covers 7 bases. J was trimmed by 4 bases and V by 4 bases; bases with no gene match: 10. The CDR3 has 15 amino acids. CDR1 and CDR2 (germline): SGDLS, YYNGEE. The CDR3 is CASSPPDRWVTEAFF. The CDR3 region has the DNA TGTGCCAGCAGCCCCCCGGACAGGTGGGTCACTGAAGCTTTCTTT.

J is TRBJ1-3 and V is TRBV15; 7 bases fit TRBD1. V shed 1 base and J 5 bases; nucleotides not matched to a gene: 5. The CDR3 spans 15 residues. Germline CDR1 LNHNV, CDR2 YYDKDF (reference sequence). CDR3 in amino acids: CATSRVVGQRNTIYF. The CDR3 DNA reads TGTGCCACCAGCAGAGTTGTGGGACAGAGAAACACCATATATTTT.

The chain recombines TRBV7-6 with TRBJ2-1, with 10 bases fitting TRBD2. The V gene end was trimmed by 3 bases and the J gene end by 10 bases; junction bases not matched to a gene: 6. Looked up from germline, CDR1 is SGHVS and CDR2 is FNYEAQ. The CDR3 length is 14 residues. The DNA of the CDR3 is TGTGCCAGCAGCTTTCTAGCGGGGGCCGCCGAGCAGTTCTTC. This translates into CASSFLAGAAEQFF.

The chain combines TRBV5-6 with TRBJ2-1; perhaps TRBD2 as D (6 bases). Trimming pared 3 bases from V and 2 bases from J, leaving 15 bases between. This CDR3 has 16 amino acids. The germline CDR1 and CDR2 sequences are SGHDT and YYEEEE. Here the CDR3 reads CASSWTRASAYNEQFF. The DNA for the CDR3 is TGTGCCAGCAGCTGGACGAGGGCTAGCGCCTACAATGAGCAGTTCTTC.

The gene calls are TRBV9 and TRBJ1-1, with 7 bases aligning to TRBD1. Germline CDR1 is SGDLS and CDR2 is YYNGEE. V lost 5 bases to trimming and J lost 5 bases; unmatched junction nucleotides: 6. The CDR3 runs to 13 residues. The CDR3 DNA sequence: TGTGCCAGCAGTAGGGGGCCAGCTACTGAAGCTTTCTTT. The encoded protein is CASSRGPATEAFF.

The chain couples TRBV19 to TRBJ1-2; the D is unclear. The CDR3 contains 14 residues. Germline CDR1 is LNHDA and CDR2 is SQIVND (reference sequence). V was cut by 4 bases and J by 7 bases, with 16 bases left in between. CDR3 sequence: CASSTSFGAGGYTF. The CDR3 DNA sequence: TGTGCCAGTAGTACCTCCTTTGGCGCAGGTGGCTACACCTTC.

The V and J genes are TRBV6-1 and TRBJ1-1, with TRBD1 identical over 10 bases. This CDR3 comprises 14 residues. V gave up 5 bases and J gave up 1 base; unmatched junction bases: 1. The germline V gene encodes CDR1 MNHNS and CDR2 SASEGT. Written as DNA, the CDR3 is TGTGCCAGCAGTCGGGACAGGGGGAACACTGAAGCTTTCTTT. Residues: CASSRDRGNTEAFF.